This T cell receptor beta chain came from a study of cytomegalovirus exposure and HLA in healthy donors. Study at large: HLA-typed donors were the source of approximately 80 million unique TCRs, which an early data release held. Regarding the study as a whole: In a later analysis, approximately 15,000 TCR beta sequences were associated with HLA alleles at 0.05 false discovery rate. About 87% or about 30% of the time was how often most TCR beta V segments were productive, according to an earlier analysis.

This clone was seen only once. Its antigen is not identified. The CDR3 extends over 14 amino acids. Per germline, CDR1 MNHEY and CDR2 SMNVEV (reference sequence). V lost 2 bases and J lost 4, with 9 bases in between. PCR primers comprised 60 Vbeta and 13 Jbeta primers. Assay: immunoSEQ multiplex PCR; the TCRdb copy retains only in-frame clones and omits some. Of some 140,000 clones in the sample, 80% were seen once. This rearrangement joins TRBV27 to TRBJ2-1; D call uncertain. The sample consisted of PBMCs. This TCR was sampled from a man aged 30 to 45 in good health. The CDR3 region has the DNA TGTGCCAGCAGTTTAGGTCTGGCTTACAATGAGCAGTTCTTC. It encodes CASSLGLAYNEQFF.